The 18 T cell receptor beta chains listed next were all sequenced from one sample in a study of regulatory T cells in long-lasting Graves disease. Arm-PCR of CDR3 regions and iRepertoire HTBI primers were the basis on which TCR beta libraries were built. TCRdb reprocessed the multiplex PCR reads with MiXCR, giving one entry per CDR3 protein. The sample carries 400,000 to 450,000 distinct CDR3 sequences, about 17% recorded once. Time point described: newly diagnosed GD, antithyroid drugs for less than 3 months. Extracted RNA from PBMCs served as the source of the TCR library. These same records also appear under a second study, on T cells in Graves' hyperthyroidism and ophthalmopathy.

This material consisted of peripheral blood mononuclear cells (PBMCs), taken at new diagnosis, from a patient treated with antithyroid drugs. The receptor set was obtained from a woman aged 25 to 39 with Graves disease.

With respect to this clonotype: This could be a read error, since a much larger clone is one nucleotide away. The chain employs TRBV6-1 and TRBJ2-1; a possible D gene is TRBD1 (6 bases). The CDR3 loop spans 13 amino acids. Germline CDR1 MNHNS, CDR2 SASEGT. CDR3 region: CAGRQTGNNEQFF. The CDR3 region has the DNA TGTGCCGGCAGACAGACAGGAAACAATGAGCAGTTCTTC.

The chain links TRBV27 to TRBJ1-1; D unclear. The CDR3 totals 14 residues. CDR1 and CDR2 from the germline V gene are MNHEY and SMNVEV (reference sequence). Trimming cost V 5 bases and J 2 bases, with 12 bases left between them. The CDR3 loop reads CASSPTDINTEAFF. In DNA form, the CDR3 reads TGTGCCAGCAGTCCCACAGACATAAACACTGAAGCTTTCTTT.

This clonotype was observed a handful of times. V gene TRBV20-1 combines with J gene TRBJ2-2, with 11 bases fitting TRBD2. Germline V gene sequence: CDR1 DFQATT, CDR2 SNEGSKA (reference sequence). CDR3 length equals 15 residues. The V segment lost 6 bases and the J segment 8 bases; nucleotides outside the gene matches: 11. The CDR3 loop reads CSATAAPSGGGELFF. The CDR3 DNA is TGCAGTGCAACGGCGGCGCCTAGCGGGGGGGGGGAGCTGTTTTTT.

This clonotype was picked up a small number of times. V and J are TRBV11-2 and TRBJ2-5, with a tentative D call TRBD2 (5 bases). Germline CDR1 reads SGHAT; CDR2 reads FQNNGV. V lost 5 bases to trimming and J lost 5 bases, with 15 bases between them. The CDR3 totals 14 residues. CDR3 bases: TGTGCCAGCAGCCCGGTAGCGTCCCGGGAGACCCAGTACTTC. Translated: CASSPVASRETQYF.

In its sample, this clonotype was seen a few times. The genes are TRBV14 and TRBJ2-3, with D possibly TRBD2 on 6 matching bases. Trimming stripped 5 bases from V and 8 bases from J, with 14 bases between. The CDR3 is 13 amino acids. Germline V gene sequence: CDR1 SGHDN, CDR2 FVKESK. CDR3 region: CASSDQGEATQYF. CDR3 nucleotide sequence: TGTGCCAGCAGCGACCAAGGGGAGGCTACGCAGTATTTT.

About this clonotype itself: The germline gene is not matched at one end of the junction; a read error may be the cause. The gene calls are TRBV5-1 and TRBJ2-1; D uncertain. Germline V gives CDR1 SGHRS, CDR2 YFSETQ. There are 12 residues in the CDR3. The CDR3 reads CASSLFAHDAVF. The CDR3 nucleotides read TGCGCCAGCAGCTTGTTCGCCCACGACGCCGTCTTC.

This CDR3 reads CAITRTGPYGYTF. CDR3 DNA sequence: TGTGCCATCACCAGAACAGGCCCCTATGGCTACACCTTC. The chain uses TRBV10-3 and TRBJ1-2; D might be TRBD1 (5 bases). CDR1 is ENHRY, CDR2 SYGVKD, per germline. The ends were cut back, 7 bases at V and 4 bases at J, with 13 bases in the middle. This CDR3 region has 13 residues.

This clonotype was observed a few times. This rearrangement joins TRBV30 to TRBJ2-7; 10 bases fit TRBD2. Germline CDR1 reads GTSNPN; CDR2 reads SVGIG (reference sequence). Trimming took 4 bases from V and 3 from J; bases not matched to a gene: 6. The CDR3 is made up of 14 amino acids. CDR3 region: CAWKSPSGGYEQYF. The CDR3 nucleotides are TGTGCCTGGAAATCCCCTAGCGGGGGCTACGAGCAGTACTTC.

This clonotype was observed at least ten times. For the CDR3, the DNA is TGTGCCACCAGCAGAGCCCTTCCTAGCGGGAGCTCCTACGAGCAGTACTTC. Translation gives CATSRALPSGSSYEQYF. The chain recombines TRBV15 with TRBJ2-7; 10 nucleotides agree with TRBD2. Germline loops: CDR1 LNHNV, CDR2 YYDKDF (reference sequence). This CDR3 spans 17 amino acids. Losses at the gene ends were 1 base for V and 0 bases for J; bases not matched to a gene: 6.

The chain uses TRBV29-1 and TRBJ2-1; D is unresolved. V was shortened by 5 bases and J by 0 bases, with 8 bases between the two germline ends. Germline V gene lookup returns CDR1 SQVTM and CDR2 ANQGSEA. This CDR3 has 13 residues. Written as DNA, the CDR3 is TGCAGCGTTTCGAGGAGCTCCTACAATGAGCAGTTCTTC. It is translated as CSVSRSSYNEQFF.

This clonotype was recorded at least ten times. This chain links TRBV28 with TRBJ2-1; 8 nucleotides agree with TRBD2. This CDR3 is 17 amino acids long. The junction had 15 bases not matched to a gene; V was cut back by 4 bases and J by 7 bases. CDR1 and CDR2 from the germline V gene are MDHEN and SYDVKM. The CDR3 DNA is TGTGCCAGCAGTTGGGGGCTTAGCGGGACCTTAAAAAATGAGCAGTTCTTC. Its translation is CASSWGLSGTLKNEQFF. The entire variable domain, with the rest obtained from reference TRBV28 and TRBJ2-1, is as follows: DVKVTQSSRYLVKRTGEKVFLECVQDMDHENMFWYRQDPGLGLRLIYFSYDVKMKEKGDIPEGYSVSREKKERFSLILESASTNQTSMYLCASSWGLSGTLKNEQFFGPGTRLTVL.

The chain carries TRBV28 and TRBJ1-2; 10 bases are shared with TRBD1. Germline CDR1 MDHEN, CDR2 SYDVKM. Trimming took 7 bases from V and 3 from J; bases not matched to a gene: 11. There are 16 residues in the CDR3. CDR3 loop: CASTPAGTGDYYGYTF. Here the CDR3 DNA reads TGTGCCAGCACTCCGGCCGGGACAGGGGATTACTATGGCTACACCTTC.

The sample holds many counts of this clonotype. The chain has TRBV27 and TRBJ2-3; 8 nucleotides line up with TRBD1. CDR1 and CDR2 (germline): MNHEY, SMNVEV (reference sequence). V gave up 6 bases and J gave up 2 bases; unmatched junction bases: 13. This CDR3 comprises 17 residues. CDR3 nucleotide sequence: TGTGCCAGCAGCAGCATCAGGCGGGACAGGCCCACAGATACGCAGTATTTT. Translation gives CASSSIRRDRPTDTQYF.

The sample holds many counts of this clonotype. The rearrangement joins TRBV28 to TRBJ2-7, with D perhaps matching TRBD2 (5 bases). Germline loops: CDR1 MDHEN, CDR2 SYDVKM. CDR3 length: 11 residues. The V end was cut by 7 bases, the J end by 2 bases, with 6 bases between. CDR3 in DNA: TGTGCCAGCACGGGGACCTACGAGCAGTACTTC. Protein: CASTGTYEQYF.

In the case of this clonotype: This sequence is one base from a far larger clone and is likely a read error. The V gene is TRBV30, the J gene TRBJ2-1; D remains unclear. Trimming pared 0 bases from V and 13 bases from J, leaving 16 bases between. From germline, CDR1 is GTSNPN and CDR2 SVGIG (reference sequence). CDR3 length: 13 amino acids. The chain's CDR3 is CAWSVSPVETQFF. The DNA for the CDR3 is TGTGCCTGGAGTGTATCGCCAGTAGAGACCCAGTTCTTC.

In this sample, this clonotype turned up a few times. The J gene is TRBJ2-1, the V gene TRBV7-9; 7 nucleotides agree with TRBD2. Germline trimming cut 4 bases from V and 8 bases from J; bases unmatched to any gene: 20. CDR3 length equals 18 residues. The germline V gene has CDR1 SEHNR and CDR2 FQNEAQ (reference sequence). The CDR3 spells CASSSRRAGRSEGYEQFF. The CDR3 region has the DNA TGTGCCAGCAGCTCGAGAAGGGCCGGGAGGTCCGAAGGGTATGAGCAGTTCTTC. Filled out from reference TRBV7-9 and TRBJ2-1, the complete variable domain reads DTGVSQNPRHKITKRGQNVTFRCDPISEHNRLYWYRQTLGQGPEFLTYFQNEAQLEKSRLLSDRFSAERPKGSFSTLEIQRTEQGDSAMYLCASSSRRAGRSEGYEQFFGPGTRLTVL.

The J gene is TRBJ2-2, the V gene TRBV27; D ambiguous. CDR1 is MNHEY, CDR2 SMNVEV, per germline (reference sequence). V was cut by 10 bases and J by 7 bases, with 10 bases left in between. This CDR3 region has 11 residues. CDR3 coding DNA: TGTGCCACTCAATTTATCGGGGAGCTGTTTTTT. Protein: CATQFIGELFF.

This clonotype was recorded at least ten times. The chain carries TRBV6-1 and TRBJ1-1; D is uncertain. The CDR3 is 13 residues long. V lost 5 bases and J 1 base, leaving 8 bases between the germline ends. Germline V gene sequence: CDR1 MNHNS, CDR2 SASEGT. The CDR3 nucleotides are TGTGCCAGCAGTAACGGCCCGAACACTGAAGCTTTCTTT. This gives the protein CASSNGPNTEAFF.